This T cell receptor beta chain was sequenced for a study of T cells after yellow fever vaccination. This CDR3 has 14 amino acids. CDR1 is MGHRA and CDR2 is YSYEKL in the germline V gene. TCRdb re-called the 5' RACE reads through MiXCR, storing one row per CDR3 protein. The sample carries about 130,000 distinct CDR3 sequences, almost 9% recorded once. Regarding this clonotype: One end of the junction does not line up with germline, which may come from a read error.

The gene calls are TRBV4-1 and TRBJ2-7; D might be TRBD1 (5 bases). The receptor's source is a man in his late teens or twenties who received the YFV17D yellow fever vaccine. Sequences were derived from CD8+ T cells sorted from PBMCs, sampled on the day of the yellow fever booster vaccination. The CDR3 region is CAISQGLGQYEQYF. The CDR3 region has the DNA TGCGCCATCAGCCAGGGTTTGGGGCAGTACGAGCAGTACTTC.